The 14 T cell receptor beta chains below come from one sample, sequenced in a study of blood T cell repertoires in COVID-19. Measured with immunoSEQ multiplex PCR; TCRdb has only the in-frame clones, and not every one. The sample shows approximately 91,000 clones, 87% of them seen only once. The specimen sequenced was peripheral blood. The receptors shown here come from an older man with acute or convalescent COVID-19.

The chain recombines TRBV5-5 with TRBJ1-5; D perhaps matches TRBD1 (6 bases). V was shortened by 1 base and J by 7 bases, with 15 bases between the two germline ends. The CDR3 is made up of 15 amino acids. Germline assignment: CDR1 SGHKS and CDR2 YYEKEE (reference sequence). The CDR3 spells CASSLLVGGVQPQHF. The DNA for the CDR3 is TGTGCCAGCAGCTTGTTAGTAGGGGGTGTCCAGCCCCAGCATTTT.

This clone was seen only once. This sequence joins TRBV4-1 and TRBJ1-3; D may be TRBD1 (6 bases). Germline V gives CDR1 MGHRA, CDR2 YSYEKL. The CDR3 sequence is 15 residues long. Trimming shortened V by 3 bases and J by 6 bases, and 15 bases separated the two germline ends. As DNA, the CDR3 is TGCGCCAGCAGCCATAGACAGGTGGGGGAAAACACCATATATTTT. It is translated as CASSHRQVGENTIYF.

The V and J genes are TRBV10-3 and TRBJ2-7; perhaps TRBD1 as D (6 bases). CDR1 and CDR2 (germline): ENHRY, SYGVKD. The CDR3 length is 13 residues. Trimming stripped 5 bases from V and 7 bases from J, with 15 bases between. CDR3 sequence: CAISQQGDGEQYV. DNA for the CDR3: TGTGCCATCAGTCAACAGGGTGATGGAGAGCAGTACGTC.

The chain combines TRBV19 with TRBJ1-5; no firm D call. Trimming shortened V by 3 bases and J by 8 bases, and 11 bases separated the two germline ends. The V gene's germline CDR1 is LNHDA and CDR2 SQIVND (reference sequence). The CDR3 is 13 residues long. The CDR3 DNA reads TGTGCCAGTAGTATTCTTATAGTCGAGCCCCAGCATTTT. Translation gives CASSILIVEPQHF.

The chain couples TRBV30 to TRBJ1-6, with D possibly matching TRBD1 (6 bases). Trimming cost V 0 bases and J 11 bases, with 17 bases left between them. CDR1 is GTSNPN, CDR2 SVGIG, per germline (reference sequence). The CDR3 has 15 amino acids. The CDR3, as DNA: TGTGCCTGGAGTGTAAGACCCTCTCAGGGGACACCCCTCCACTTT. Protein: CAWSVRPSQGTPLHF.

The chain couples TRBV19 to TRBJ1-1, with TRBD1 matching over 7 bases. The ends lost 7 bases at V and 3 bases at J; junction bases unmatched: 8. Germline V gene sequence: CDR1 LNHDA, CDR2 SQIVND (reference sequence). This CDR3 has 14 residues. The DNA for the CDR3 is TGTGCCAGTACCATAACAGGGGTGGACACTGAAGCTTTCTTT. This codes for CASTITGVDTEAFF. Filled out from reference TRBV19 and TRBJ1-1, the complete variable domain reads DGGITQSPKYLFRKEGQNVTLSCEQNLNHDAMYWYRQDPGQGLRLIYYSQIVNDFQKGDIAEGYSVSREKKESFPLTVTSAQKNPTAFYLCASTITGVDTEAFFGQGTRLTVV.

The chain couples TRBV5-6 to TRBJ1-1; maybe TRBD1 (5 bases). CDR1 and CDR2 from the germline V gene are SGHDT and YYEEEE. V was shortened by 4 bases and J by 0 bases, with 19 bases between the two germline ends. The CDR3 loop spans 17 amino acids. This CDR3 is CASSPGGDGQLNTEAFF. CDR3 DNA sequence: TGTGCCAGCAGCCCGGGGGGGGACGGGCAATTGAACACTGAAGCTTTCTTT.

The chain joins TRBV19 to TRBJ2-2, with 9 bases fitting TRBD2. The ends lost 5 bases at V and 4 bases at J; junction bases unmatched: 5. The CDR3 runs 15 residues. Per the germline V gene, CDR1 is LNHDA and CDR2 is SQIVND (reference sequence). CDR3 nucleotides: TGTGCCAGTAGTCCTCGACTAGCGGCCACCGGGGAGCTGTTTTTT. This codes for CASSPRLAATGELFF.

The rearrangement joins TRBV28 to TRBJ1-1; perhaps TRBD1 as D (6 bases). The CDR3 runs 16 residues. Trimming removed 2 bases from V and 0 bases from J, with 13 bases in between. In germline, CDR1 is MDHEN, CDR2 SYDVKM. The CDR3 loop reads CASSLERTALNTEAFF. CDR3 nucleotides: TGTGCCAGCAGTTTAGAGAGGACAGCGTTGAACACTGAAGCTTTCTTT.

The V and J genes are TRBV6-5 and TRBJ2-2, with 9 bases fitting TRBD2. CDR1 and CDR2 (germline): MNHEY, SVGAGI. The CDR3 covers 16 residues. After removal of 2 bases from V and 2 bases from J, the junction contained 3 bases not matched to a gene. The CDR3 DNA reads TGTGCCAGCAGTTACAGCGGGGGGACTAACACCGGGGAGCTGTTTTTT. This translates into CASSYSGGTNTGELFF.

This clone was seen a handful of times. The chain has TRBV19 and TRBJ1-1; D is undetermined. Trimming stripped 3 bases from V and 0 bases from J, with 11 bases between. The germline V gene has CDR1 LNHDA and CDR2 SQIVND (reference sequence). CDR3 size: 15 residues. CDR3 sequence: CASSMGGLLNTEAFF. The CDR3 DNA reads TGTGCCAGTAGTATGGGCGGACTATTGAACACTGAAGCTTTCTTT.

This clone has more than one count but fewer than ten. The genes are TRBV27 and TRBJ1-3, with 7 bases lining up with TRBD1. The trim removed 5 bases at V and 0 bases at J, leaving 4 bases unmatched. Germline-derived CDR1 and CDR2 are MNHEY and SMNVEV (reference sequence). CDR3 length: 15 amino acids. CDR3 region: CASSPGTASGNTIYF. DNA of the CDR3: TGTGCCAGCAGTCCAGGGACAGCCTCTGGAAACACCATATATTTT.

The chain is built from TRBV7-3 and TRBJ1-2; 10 bases line up with TRBD1. With V trimmed by 6 bases and J by 5 bases, 12 bases remained unmatched. Germline V gene data show CDR1 as SGHTA and CDR2 as FQGTGA. The CDR3 runs 16 residues. The CDR3 DNA reads as TGTGCCAGCAGTCTAGGAAACAGGGACAGGGGATATGGCTACACCTTC. Its translation: CASSLGNRDRGYGYTF.

The CDR3, as DNA: TGCAGCGTTGTCACAGATACCTACGAGCAGTACGTC. Protein product: CSVVTDTYEQYV. This rearrangement joins TRBV29-1 to TRBJ2-7; D unclear. Trimming removed 4 bases at V and 2 bases at J, with 9 bases between. The germline gives CDR1 SQVTM, CDR2 ANQGSEA. The CDR3 is 12 amino acids.